This T cell receptor beta chain was sequenced in a study of cytomegalovirus exposure and HLA in healthy donors (dated by TCRdb to 2016 to 2017). The study in broad terms: An earlier analysis of approximately 550 of the donors reported more than 250 Gb of sequence data and roughly 100 million unique TCR beta sequences from roughly 180 million T cells. In an earlier analysis of more than 550 of the donors, high-throughput TCR beta sequencing was used to judge whether each TCR beta V gene segment behaved as functional or pseudogenic. The aim of the study was to test whether cataloging public T cell receptors could identify signatures of past pathogen exposure. Rather than drawing on any new phenotypic data, the later analysis identified candidate immune exposures from TCR beta sequences and the way those sequences occurred across donors. To predict cytomegalovirus infection status, the study brought together high-throughput TCR immunosequencing, statistical association of individual TCRs with disease status, and machine learning. Along with the roughly 670-subject first cohort, a separate validation cohort of 120 different subjects was used. Typing coverage varied by locus: about 629-630 donors for A, B, C, DRB1 and DQB1; approximately 560 for DQA1; more than 600 for DPA1; more than 450 for DPB1. An early release that covered several hundred HLA-typed donors contained approximately 290 gigabases of sequencing data and 65 million to 100 million unique TCR sequences. Donor age, sex, ethnicity and CMV serostatus were compiled alongside the repertoire data. A handful of DR-DQ haplotypes were handled as single units for association and clustering because linkage in the cohort was strong. To study patterns of TCR occurrence, a later analysis re-analyzed previously published TCR beta repertoires from around 670 donors and added high-resolution HLA genotyping. In a later genetic analysis, genome-wide SNP genotypes for about 65% of the roughly 700 donors were used, and that subset was treated as a discovery cohort. Among the approximately 400 genotyped donors, approximately 81% belonged to the genetic ancestry cluster associated with self-reported Caucasian donors. HLA typing included class I and class II loci at four-digit resolution. The T cell repertoires of about 700 subjects were profiled by immunosequencing and related to cytomegalovirus serostatus. All discovery cohort repertoires had been generated on a single sequencing platform. On average, roughly 240,000 unique TCR beta nucleotide sequences were sequenced per donor among 398 genotyped donors of the cohort, with 15% to 20% of those sequences being non-productive.

Comments on this clone: Its cognate antigen has yet to be identified. Base qualities were left out, and no much larger clone turns up one base away.

Paper-wide results and their limitations: The cohort was sequenced for TCR beta chains only, and without alpha or paired-chain data the features that could be detected were limited. Because some donors lacked HLA typing at each locus, the association tests relied only on the typed subset. Cytomegalovirus status was reported to be diagnosed by the classifier with high specificity and sensitivity in both the original and validation cohorts. A cluster of highly shared sequence variants was judged likely to be a technical artifact of the sequencing pipeline. A further reported finding was that TCR beta sequences accurately predicted the HLA-A and HLA-B alleles for most subjects in the first cohort. Strong co-occurrence of HLA alleles, especially DR and DQ, made assigning TCR associations to individual alleles difficult. Most CMV-associated TCR beta chains appeared to be HLA-restricted in a later analysis, and the HLA associations seemed to be driven largely by CMV exposure. In vitro tests confirmed that a few of the cytomegalovirus-associated TCR beta chains recognize cytomegalovirus antigens. The study gave a list of 150 to 200 TCR beta chains associated with cytomegalovirus. Broadly in line with IMGT annotations, most TCR beta V segments showed up in productive rearrangements about 87% or about 30% of the time in an earlier analysis of approximately 600 of the donors. A later analysis reported that several top co-occurrence clusters appeared linked to parvovirus B19, influenza, CMV and Epstein-Barr virus. According to the authors, the approach could potentially be generalized to other disease states and immunological phenotypes. Some 16 rarely observed V segments, including chromosome 9 orphons, were excluded from the earlier analysis of several hundred of the donors because counts were too low. Specific HLA alleles were associated with 15,000 to 20,000 TCR beta sequences at a false discovery rate of 0.05 in a later analysis. The 87-base-pair reads could not distinguish some IMGT-functional V segments, including TRBV6-2 and TRBV6-3, so those segments were excluded. In a later genetic analysis, fewer N-insertions in productive TCRs were reported among donors in an Asian-associated ancestry cluster than the roughly 640-donor mean. A later genetic analysis associated a missense DCLRE1C variant with V-gene and J-gene trimming of TCR beta chains, and an independent cohort replicated the association. In a later analysis, HLA-associated TCR beta chains showed more clonal expansion and lower generation probabilities than non-associated chains that were equally common. Correlated functional status among segregating V segments might reflect linkage disequilibrium, but an unknown experimental factor could not be ruled out. In a later analysis, TCR association rates were found to vary across HLA loci, with the most associated TCRs seen for DRB1 alleles and the fewest for HLA-C alleles. While some public TCRs were present in many individuals, most TCR sequences turned up only very rarely across donors. Sequencing depth was assumed to be roughly uniform across donors in the presence/absence analyses, though that assumption may not hold. For the cohort, immune exposure information was limited to CMV serostatus.

Compared with germline, V lacks 4 bases and J lacks 4 bases; bases without a gene match: 3. Including cysteine and phenylalanine, the CDR3 has 14 amino acids. CDR3 DNA only is kept here, 42 bases in frame from base 1. The germline V gene encodes CDR1 MDHEN and CDR2 SYDVKM. The cohort consisted of hundreds of healthy bone marrow donors. At the time of sampling, all cohort members were nominally healthy, though unrecorded immune exposures were likely present. The donor tested CMV seronegative, placing the donor among the roughly 400 seronegative members of the cohort. Every donor gave a peripheral blood sample, and the peripheral blood mononuclear cells from that sample were used for TCR beta sequencing. The Qiagen DNeasy Blood Extraction Kit was used to extract genomic DNA from the blood cell samples. Library preparation was by the immunoSEQ multiplex PCR assay. A mixture of 60 forward primers for TCR Vbeta segments and 13 reverse primers for TCR Jbeta segments was used in the multiplex PCR. Amplification of the CDR3 region of rearranged TCR beta genes was performed with a multiplex PCR assay on genomic DNA. The Illumina HiSeq System was used to sequence the amplified TCR beta libraries as 87-base-pair reads. As for how the authors treated the data: Across the 670 or so repertoires, a later analysis counted 80 million or so unique TCR beta chains, 9.5 million to 12 million of which were shared by at least two donors. To remove PCR and sequencing errors, raw reads were error-corrected and collapsed into unique sequences using a nearest-neighbor algorithm that merged closely related sequences. Alignment of CDR3 sequences to IMGT reference sequences was used to assign V, D and J gene segments. For a sequence to be retained, a match of at least six nucleotides to both a V gene segment and a J gene segment was required. Rearrangements were called productive when the CDR3 lacked stop codons and stayed in frame with V and J; all others were non-productive. Following IMGT convention, CDR3 was defined as the stretch from the second conserved V-encoded cysteine to the conserved J-encoded phenylalanine. Sequences without an unambiguous match to a single V gene segment were excluded from the earlier analysis of about 600 of the donors. In an earlier analysis of a few hundred of the donors, V segments were called functional above 56.7% productive rearrangements and were called segregating when the between-donor standard deviation exceeded 5%. A statistical classification framework was built for diagnosing cytomegalovirus status from the catalog of TCR beta chain sequences. In a later analysis, V and J genes were assigned by comparing TCR nucleotide sequences against IMGT/GENE-DB human TR gene sequences. Using the TCRdist pipeline, a later analysis assigned CDR3 sequences along with most-parsimonious VDJ recombination scenarios. In a later analysis, each TCR beta chain was defined by its CDR3 amino acid sequence together with its V-gene family, and reads without a unique V-gene family were excluded. A later analysis removed 550 to 700 highly shared, low-generation-probability nucleotide sequences to deal with suspected cross-contamination and a sequencing artifact. In a later analysis, a clonal expansion index for each public chain was calculated from normalized within-repertoire ranks of inferred template counts. In a later analysis, generation probabilities were computed with a VDJ recombination model fitted to out-of-frame rearrangements, and the resulting probabilities were checked against IGoR. In a later analysis, TCR-TCR, TCR-HLA and TCR-CMV co-occurrence was scored with hypergeometric tests, and a repertoire-size bias correction was applied to TCR pairs. In a later analysis, false discovery rates were estimated by permuting HLA or CMV assignments 20 times. In a later analysis, co-occurring TCRs were grouped using DBSCAN, with TCRdist sequence similarity added in when clustering inside HLA-allele-positive subsets. Repertoires with fewer than 30,000 or more than 120,000 public chains were left out of co-occurrence clustering, as were about 5 repertoires with anomalous nucleotide sharing. What TCRdb holds here is the immuneACCESS table cut down to in-frame rearrangements. Part of the clones is not present; checked against another copy, under half of the missing clones reflect an unresolved V gene, and the others are unexplained. The V and J calls and clone size are taken from that table; D and trimming were inferred from the DNA. For this sample there are under 150,000 clones; around 82% appear just once. The top ten constitute around 2.5% of the sample.

The sequenced sample was PBMCs. The sequence links TRBV28 to TRBJ1-5; the central 8 bases match TRBD1. This clonotype was obtained from a man aged 50 to 59 in good health and CMV-seronegative. The DNA sequence reads TGTGCCAGCAGTTCGGGACAGGAAAATCAGCCCCAGCATTTT. Its amino acids are CASSSGQENQPQHF.